The clone carrying this T cell receptor beta chain showed up just a few times. Antigen unknown. The data belong to a study of CD8+ T cells in alopecia areata. Once RNA had been extracted, it was reverse transcribed into cDNA to act as the sequencing template. TCRdb keeps only in-frame clones here, not all; method: immunoSEQ multiplex PCR. This table holds 150,000 to 200,000 clones, roughly 50% found once. Trimming took off 7 bases at V and 0 bases at J, with 7 bases between the two ends. CDR1 is SQVTM, CDR2 ANQGSEA, per germline. The CDR3 contains 13 residues. The authors sorted CD4+ and CD8+ T cells from PBMCs. General study findings and limits: It was lesional scalp, especially alopecia totalis/universalis, that showed higher clonality than normal scalp. Scalp samples also yield sequences of resident alphabeta T cells from normal skin. In patients, TCRs were shared less clearly than in mice, and HLA may possibly be involved.

Sequencing was done on a sample of CD4+ T cells sorted from blood. This receptor was identified in a human donor in good health. The chain links TRBV29-1 to TRBJ2-6, with TRBD1 as a possible D gene (5 bases). The CDR3 loop reads CSGRDSGANVLTF. In DNA, the CDR3 is TGCAGCGGCAGGGACTCTGGGGCCAACGTCCTGACTTTC.